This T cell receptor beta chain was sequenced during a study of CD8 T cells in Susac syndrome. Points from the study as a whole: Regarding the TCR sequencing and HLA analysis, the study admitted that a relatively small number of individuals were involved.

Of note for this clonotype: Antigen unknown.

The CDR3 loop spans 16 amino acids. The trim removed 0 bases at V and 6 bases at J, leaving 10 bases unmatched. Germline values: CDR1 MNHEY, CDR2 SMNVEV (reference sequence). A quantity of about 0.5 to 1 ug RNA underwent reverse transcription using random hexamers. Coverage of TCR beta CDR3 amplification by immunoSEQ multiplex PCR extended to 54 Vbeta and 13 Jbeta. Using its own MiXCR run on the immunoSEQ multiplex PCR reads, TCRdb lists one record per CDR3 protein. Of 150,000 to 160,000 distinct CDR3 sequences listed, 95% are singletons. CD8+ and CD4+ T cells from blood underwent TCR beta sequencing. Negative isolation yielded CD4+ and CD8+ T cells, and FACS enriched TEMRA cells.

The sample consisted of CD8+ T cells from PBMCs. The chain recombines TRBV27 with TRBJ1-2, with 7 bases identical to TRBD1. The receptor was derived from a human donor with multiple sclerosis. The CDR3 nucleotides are TGTGCCAGCAGTTTATCGAATTTAGGGGGCAGAGATGGCTACACCTTC. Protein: CASSLSNLGGRDGYTF.